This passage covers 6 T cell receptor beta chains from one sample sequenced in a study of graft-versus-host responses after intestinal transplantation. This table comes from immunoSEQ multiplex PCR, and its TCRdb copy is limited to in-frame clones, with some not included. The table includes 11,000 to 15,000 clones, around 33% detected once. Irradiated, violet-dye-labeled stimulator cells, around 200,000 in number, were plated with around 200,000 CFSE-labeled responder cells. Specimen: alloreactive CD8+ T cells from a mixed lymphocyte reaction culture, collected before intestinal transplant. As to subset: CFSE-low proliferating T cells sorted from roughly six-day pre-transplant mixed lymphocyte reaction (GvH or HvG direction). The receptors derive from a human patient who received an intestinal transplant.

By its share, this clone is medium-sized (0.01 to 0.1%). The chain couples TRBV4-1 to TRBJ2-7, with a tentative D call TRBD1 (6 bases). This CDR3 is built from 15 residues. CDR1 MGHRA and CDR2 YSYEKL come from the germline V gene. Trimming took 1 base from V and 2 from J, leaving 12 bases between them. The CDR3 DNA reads TGCGCCAGCAGCCAAGGGTGGGGGCTTGCCTACGAGCAGTACTTC. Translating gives CASSQGWGLAYEQYF.

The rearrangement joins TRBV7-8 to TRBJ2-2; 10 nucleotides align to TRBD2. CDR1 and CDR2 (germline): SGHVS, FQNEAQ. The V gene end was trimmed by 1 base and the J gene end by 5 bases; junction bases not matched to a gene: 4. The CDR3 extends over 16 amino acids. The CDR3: CASSLVAGGETGELFF. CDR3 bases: TGTGCCAGCAGCTTAGTAGCGGGGGGTGAGACCGGGGAGCTGTTTTTT.

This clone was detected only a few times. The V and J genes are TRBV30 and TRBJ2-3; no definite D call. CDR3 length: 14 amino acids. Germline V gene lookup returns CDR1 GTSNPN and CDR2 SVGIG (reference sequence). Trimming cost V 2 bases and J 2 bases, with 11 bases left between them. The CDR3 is CAWSSWRDTDTQYF. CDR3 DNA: TGTGCCTGGAGTAGCTGGAGAGACACAGATACGCAGTATTTT.

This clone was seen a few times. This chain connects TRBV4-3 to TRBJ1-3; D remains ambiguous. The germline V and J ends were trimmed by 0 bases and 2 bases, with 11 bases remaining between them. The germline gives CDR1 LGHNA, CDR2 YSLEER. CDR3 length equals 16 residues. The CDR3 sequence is CASSQEFPGTGNTIYF. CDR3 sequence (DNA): TGCGCCAGCAGCCAAGAATTTCCCGGGACTGGAAACACCATATATTTT.

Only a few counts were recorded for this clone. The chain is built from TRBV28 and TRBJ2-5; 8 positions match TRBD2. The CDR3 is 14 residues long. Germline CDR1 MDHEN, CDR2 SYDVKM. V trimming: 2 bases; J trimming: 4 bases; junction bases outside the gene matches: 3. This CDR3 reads CASSLRGGVETQYF. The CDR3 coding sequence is TGTGCCAGCAGTTTACGGGGGGGAGTAGAGACCCAGTACTTC.

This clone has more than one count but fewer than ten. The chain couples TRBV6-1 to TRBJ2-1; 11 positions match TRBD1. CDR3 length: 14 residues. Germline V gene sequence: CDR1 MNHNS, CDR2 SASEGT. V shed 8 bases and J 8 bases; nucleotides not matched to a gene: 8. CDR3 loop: CASPGTGGGDEQFF. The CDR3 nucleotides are TGTGCCAGCCCAGGGACAGGGGGTGGGGATGAGCAGTTCTTC.